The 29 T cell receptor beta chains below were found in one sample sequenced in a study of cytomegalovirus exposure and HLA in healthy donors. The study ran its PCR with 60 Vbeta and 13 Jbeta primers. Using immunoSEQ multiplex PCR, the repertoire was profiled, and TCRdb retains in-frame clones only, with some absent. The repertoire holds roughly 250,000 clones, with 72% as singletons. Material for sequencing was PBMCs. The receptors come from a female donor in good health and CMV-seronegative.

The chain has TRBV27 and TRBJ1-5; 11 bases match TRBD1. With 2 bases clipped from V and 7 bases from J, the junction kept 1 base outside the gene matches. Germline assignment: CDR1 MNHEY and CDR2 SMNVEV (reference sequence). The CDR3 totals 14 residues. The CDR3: CASSLRTGGQPQHF. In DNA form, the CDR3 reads TGTGCCAGCAGTTTACGGACAGGGGGCCAGCCCCAGCATTTT.

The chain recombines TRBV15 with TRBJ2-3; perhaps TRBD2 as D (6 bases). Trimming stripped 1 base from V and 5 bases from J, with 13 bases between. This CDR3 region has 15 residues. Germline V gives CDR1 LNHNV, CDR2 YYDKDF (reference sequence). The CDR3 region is CATSRAGGTGDTQYF. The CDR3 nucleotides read TGTGCCACCAGCAGAGCTGGCGGGACGGGAGATACGCAGTATTTT.

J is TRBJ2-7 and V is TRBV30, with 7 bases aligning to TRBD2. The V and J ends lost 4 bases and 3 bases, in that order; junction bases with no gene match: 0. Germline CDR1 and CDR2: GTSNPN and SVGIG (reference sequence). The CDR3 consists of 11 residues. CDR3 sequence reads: CAWTGGYEQYF. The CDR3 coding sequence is TGTGCCTGGACGGGGGGCTACGAGCAGTACTTC. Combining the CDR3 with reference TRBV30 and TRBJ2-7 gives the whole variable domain SQTIHQWPATLVQPVGSPLSLECTVEGTSNPNLYWYRQAAGRGLQLLFYSVGIGQISSEVPQNLSASRPQDRQFILSSKKLLLSDSGFYLCAWTGGYEQYFGPGTRLTVT.

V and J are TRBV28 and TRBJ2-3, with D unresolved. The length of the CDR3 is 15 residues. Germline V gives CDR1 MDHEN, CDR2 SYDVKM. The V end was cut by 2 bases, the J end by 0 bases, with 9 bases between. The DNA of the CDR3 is TGTGCCAGCAGTTTAGTGGGCCAGAGCACAGATACGCAGTATTTT. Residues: CASSLVGQSTDTQYF.

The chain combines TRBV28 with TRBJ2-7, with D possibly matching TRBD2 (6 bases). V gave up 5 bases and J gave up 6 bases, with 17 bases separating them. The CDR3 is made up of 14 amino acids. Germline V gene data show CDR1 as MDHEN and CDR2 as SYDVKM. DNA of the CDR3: TGTGCCAGCAGTCCTGGGACTGGACTGGGCGAGCAGTACTTC. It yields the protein CASSPGTGLGEQYF.

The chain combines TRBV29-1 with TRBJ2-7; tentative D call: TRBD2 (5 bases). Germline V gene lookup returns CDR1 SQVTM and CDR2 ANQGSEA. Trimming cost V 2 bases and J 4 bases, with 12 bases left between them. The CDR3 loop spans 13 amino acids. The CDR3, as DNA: TGCAGCGTTGAAACGGAGGTGGGGTACGAGCAGTACTTC. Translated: CSVETEVGYEQYF.

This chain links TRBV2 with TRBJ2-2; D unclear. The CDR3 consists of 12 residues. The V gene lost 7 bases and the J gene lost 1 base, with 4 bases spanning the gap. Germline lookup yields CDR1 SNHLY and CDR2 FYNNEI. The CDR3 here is CASTQNTGELFF. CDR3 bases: TGTGCCAGCACCCAGAACACCGGGGAGCTGTTTTTT.

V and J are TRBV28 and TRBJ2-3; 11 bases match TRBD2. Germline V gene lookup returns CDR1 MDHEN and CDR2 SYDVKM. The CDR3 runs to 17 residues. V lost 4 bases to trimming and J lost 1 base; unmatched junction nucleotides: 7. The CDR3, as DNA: TGTGCCAGCAGTTCCGAAGGGACTAGCGGCCGCACAGATACGCAGTATTTT. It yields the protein CASSSEGTSGRTDTQYF.

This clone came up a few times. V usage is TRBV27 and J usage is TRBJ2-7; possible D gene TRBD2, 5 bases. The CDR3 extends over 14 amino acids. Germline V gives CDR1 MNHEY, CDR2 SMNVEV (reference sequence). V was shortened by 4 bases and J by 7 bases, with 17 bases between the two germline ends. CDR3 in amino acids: CASSSNPRLREQYF. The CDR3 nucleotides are TGTGCCAGCAGTTCCAACCCAAGACTACGAGAGCAGTACTTC.

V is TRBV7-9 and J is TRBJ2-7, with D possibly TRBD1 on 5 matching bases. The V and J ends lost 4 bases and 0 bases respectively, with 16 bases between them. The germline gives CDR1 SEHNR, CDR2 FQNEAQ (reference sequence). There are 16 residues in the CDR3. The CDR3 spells CASSSHRNTSSYEQYF. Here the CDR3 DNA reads TGTGCCAGCAGCTCTCACAGGAATACCAGCTCCTACGAGCAGTACTTC. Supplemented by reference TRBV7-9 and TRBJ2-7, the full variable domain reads DTGVSQNPRHKITKRGQNVTFRCDPISEHNRLYWYRQTLGQGPEFLTYFQNEAQLEKSRLLSDRFSAERPKGSFSTLEIQRTEQGDSAMYLCASSSHRNTSSYEQYFGPGTRLTVT.

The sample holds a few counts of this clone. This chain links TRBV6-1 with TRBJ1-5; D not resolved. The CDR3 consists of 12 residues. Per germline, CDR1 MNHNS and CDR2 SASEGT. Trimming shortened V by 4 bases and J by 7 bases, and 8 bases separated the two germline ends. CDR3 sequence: CASSGGLQPQHF. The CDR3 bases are TGTGCCAGCAGTGGCGGACTCCAGCCCCAGCATTTT.

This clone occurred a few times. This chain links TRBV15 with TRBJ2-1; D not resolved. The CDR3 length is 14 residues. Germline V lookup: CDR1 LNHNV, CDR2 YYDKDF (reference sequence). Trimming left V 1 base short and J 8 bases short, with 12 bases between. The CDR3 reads CATSRGLGSHEQFF. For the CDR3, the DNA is TGTGCCACCAGCAGAGGGCTAGGTAGCCATGAGCAGTTCTTC.

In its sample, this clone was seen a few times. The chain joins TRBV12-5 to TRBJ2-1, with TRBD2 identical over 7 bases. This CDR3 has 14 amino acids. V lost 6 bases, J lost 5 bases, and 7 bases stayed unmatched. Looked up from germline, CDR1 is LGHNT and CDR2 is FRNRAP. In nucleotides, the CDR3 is TGTGCTAGTGGATCCGGGACTACCCACAATGAGCAGTTCTTC. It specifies CASGSGTTHNEQFF.

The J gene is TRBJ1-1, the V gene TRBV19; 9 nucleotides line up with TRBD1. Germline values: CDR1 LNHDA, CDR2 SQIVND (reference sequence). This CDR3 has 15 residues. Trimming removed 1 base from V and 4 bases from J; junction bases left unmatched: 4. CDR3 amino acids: CASSIAGQGTTEAFF. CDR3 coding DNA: TGTGCCAGTAGTATAGCGGGACAGGGCACCACTGAAGCTTTCTTT. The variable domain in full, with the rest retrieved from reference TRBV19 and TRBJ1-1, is DGGITQSPKYLFRKEGQNVTLSCEQNLNHDAMYWYRQDPGQGLRLIYYSQIVNDFQKGDIAEGYSVSREKKESFPLTVTSAQKNPTAFYLCASSIAGQGTTEAFFGQGTRLTVV.

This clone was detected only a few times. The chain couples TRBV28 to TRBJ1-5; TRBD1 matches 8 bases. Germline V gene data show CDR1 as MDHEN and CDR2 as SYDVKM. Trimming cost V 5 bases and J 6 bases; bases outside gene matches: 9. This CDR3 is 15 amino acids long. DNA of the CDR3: TGTGCCAGCAGTCAGGGGGCGCGTGAGGGTCAGCCCCAGCATTTT. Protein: CASSQGAREGQPQHF.

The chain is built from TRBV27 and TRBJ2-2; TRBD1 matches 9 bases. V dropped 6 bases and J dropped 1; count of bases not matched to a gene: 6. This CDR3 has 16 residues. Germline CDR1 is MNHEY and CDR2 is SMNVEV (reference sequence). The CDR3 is CASSPGTGMNTGELFF. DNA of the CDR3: TGTGCCAGCAGCCCCGGGACAGGGATGAACACCGGGGAGCTGTTTTTT.

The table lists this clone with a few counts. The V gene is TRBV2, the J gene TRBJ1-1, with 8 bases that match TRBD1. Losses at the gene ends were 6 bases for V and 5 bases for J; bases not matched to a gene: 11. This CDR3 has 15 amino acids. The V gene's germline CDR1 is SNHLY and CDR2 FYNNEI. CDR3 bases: TGTGCCAGCAGCCCACAGGGGGTTTTTTATACTGAAGCTTTCTTT. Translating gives CASSPQGVFYTEAFF.

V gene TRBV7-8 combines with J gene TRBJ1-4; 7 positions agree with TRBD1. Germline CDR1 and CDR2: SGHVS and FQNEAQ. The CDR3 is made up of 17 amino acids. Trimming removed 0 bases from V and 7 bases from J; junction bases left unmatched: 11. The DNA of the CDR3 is TGTGCCAGCAGCTTAGCCAGAGACGGGACAGTTCCTGAAAAACTGTTTTTT. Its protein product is CASSLARDGTVPEKLFF.

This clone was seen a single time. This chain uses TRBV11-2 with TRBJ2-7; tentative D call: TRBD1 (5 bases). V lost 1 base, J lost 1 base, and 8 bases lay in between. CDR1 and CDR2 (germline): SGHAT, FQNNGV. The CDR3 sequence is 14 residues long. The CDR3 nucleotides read TGTGCCAGCAGCTTAGCGCAGGGATCCTACGAGCAGTACTTC. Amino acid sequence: CASSLAQGSYEQYF.

The DNA of the CDR3 is TGTGCCAGCAGCCCCGTTCGGACTAAAACAAAAATCAATGAGCAGTTCTTC. Protein: CASSPVRTKTKINEQFF. This chain uses TRBV7-4 with TRBJ2-1; a weak D match, TRBD2 (6 bases). V lost 5 bases to trimming and J lost 6 bases, with 23 bases between them. The CDR3 has 17 residues. Germline V gene lookup returns CDR1 SGHVT and CDR2 SQSDAQ.

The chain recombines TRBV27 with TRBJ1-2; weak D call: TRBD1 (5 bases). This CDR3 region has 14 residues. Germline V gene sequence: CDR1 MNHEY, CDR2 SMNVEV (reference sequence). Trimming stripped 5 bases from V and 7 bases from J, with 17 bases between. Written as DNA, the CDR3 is TGTGCCAGCAGTATCTATGGGAGGCAGGGTGGCTACACCTTC. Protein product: CASSIYGRQGGYTF.

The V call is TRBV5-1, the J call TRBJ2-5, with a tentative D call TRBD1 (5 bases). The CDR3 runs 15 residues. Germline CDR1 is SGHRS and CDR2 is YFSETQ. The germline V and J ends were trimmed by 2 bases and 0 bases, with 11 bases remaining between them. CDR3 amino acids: CASSLTGPNQETQYF. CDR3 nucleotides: TGCGCCAGCAGCTTAACAGGACCCAACCAAGAGACCCAGTACTTC.

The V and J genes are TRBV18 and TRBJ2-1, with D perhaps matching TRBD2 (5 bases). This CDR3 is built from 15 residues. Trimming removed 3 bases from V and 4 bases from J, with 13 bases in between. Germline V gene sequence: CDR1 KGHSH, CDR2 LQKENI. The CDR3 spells CASSPPSGSYNEQFF. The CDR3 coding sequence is TGTGCCAGCTCACCTCCCTCGGGATCTTACAATGAGCAGTTCTTC. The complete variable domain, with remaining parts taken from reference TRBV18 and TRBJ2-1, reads NAGVMQNPRHLVRRRGQEARLRCSPMKGHSHVYWYRQLPEEGLKFMVYLQKENIIDESGMPKERFSAEFPKEGPSILRIQQVVRGDSAAYFCASSPPSGSYNEQFFGPGTRLTVL.

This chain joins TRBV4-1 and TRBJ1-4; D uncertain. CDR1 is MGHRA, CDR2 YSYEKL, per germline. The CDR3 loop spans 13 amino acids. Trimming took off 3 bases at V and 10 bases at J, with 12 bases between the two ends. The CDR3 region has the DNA TGCGCCAGCAGCCAGGGAGAAGCTGGAAAACTGTTTTTT. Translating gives CASSQGEAGKLFF.

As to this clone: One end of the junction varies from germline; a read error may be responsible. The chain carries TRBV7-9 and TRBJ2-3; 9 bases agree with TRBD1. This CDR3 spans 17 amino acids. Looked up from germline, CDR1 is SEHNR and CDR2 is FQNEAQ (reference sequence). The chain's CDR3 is CSSSSLTRQGGTDTQYF. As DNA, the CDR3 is TGTTCCAGCAGCTCTCTAACGAGACAGGGGGGCACAGATACGCAGTATTTT. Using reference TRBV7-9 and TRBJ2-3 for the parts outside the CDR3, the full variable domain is DTGVSQNPRHKITKRGQNVTFRCDPISEHNRLYWYRQTLGQGPEFLTYFQNEAQLEKSRLLSDRFSAERPKGSFSTLEIQRTEQGDSAMYLCSSSSLTRQGGTDTQYFGPGTRLTVL.

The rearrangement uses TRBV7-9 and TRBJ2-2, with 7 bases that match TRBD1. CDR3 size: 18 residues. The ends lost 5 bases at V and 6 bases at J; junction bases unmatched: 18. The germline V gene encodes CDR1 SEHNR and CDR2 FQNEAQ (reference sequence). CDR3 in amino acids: CASSPADRLHNNAGELFF. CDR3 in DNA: TGTGCCAGCAGCCCCGCGGACAGGCTTCATAACAACGCCGGGGAGCTGTTTTTT.

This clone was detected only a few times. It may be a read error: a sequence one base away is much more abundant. CDR3 amino acids: CASSSDSYEQYF. The CDR3 nucleotides read TGTGCCAGCAGTTCGGACAGCTACGAGCAGTACTTC. The gene calls are TRBV11-2 and TRBJ2-7; a weak D match, TRBD1 (6 bases). Per germline, CDR1 SGHAT and CDR2 FQNNGV. The V gene lost 6 bases and the J gene lost 3 bases, with 9 bases spanning the gap. The CDR3 extends over 12 amino acids.

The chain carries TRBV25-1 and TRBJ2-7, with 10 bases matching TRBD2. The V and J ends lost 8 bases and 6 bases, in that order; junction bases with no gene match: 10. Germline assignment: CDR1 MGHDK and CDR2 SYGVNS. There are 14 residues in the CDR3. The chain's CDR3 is CASGPSGSSGEQYF. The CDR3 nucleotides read TGTGCCAGCGGACCTAGCGGGAGTTCGGGCGAGCAGTACTTC.

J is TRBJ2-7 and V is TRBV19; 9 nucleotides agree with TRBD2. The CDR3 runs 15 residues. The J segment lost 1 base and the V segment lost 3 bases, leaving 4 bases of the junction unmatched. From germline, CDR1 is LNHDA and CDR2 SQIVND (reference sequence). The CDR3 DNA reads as TGTGCCAGTAGTATGGGACTAGCCTCTTCCTACGAGCAGTACTTC. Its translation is CASSMGLASSYEQYF.